This T cell receptor (beta chain) was documented in a study of somatic mutations in cytotoxic T cells in rheumatoid arthritis. Germline CDR1 is ENHRY and CDR2 is SYGVKD. The V end was cut by 3 bases, the J end by 6 bases, with 14 bases between. The CDR3 sequence is 14 residues long. Profiled with immunoSEQ multiplex PCR; TCRdb holds only in-frame clones, not every one. The sample includes more than 3,500 clones, about 79% of them seen just once. Sequencing used CD8+ T cells sorted from blood. This clonotype originated in an adult with rheumatoid arthritis. V and J are TRBV10-3 and TRBJ1-1; perhaps TRBD1 as D (6 bases). The CDR3 loop reads CAISERAGESEAFF. DNA for the CDR3: TGTGCCATCAGTGAAAGGGCAGGGGAATCTGAAGCTTTCTTT.